Listed here are 20 T cell receptor beta chains from one sample, sequenced in a study of blood T cell repertoires in COVID-19. TCRdb's table, derived via immunoSEQ multiplex PCR, lists solely in-frame clones and lacks some. Of about 300,000 clones in the sample, 85% to 90% were seen once. Source material: PBMCs or T cells enriched from blood (not recorded which). Every receptor here comes from a man aged 25-45 years who had recovered from COVID-19.

The genes are TRBV2 and TRBJ1-4; 7 bases agree with TRBD1. The junction had 1 base not matched to a gene; V was cut back by 6 bases and J by 0 bases. This CDR3 has 14 residues. Looked up from germline, CDR1 is SNHLY and CDR2 is FYNNEI. The CDR3 DNA sequence: TGTGCCAGCAGGGGGACAGCAACTAATGAAAAACTGTTTTTT. This codes for CASRGTATNEKLFF.

The V and J genes are TRBV5-1 and TRBJ2-7; 7 nucleotides align to TRBD1. The V gene's germline CDR1 is SGHRS and CDR2 YFSETQ. This CDR3 has 14 amino acids. J was trimmed by 6 bases and V by 3 bases; bases with no gene match: 9. The CDR3, as DNA: TGCGCCAGCAGCTATGGGGCAGGGGGACGCGAGCAGTACTTC. Translated, it gives CASSYGAGGREQYF.

The chain has TRBV27 and TRBJ2-5; 8 positions match TRBD2. Trimming cost V 6 bases and J 4 bases; bases outside gene matches: 10. The germline V gene has CDR1 MNHEY and CDR2 SMNVEV (reference sequence). CDR3 length: 15 residues. DNA of the CDR3: TGTGCCAGCAGCCCTTCAATAGCGGGATTAGAGACCCAGTACTTC. This translates into CASSPSIAGLETQYF.

This clone was picked up one time. The chain combines TRBV18 with TRBJ1-5; 9 bases are shared with TRBD1. Trimming took 6 bases from V and 9 from J; bases not matched to a gene: 9. The CDR3 length is 14 residues. Germline CDR1 KGHSH, CDR2 LQKENI. The CDR3 nucleotides read TGTGCCAGCTCGGGACAGGGAGGGAGAGGGCCCCAGCATTTT. This gives the protein CASSGQGGRGPQHF.

This clone was seen once. The chain links TRBV6-5 to TRBJ1-1; 8 positions agree with TRBD1. The CDR3 is 13 residues long. Germline trimming cut 7 bases from V and 4 bases from J; bases unmatched to any gene: 5. Germline values: CDR1 MNHEY, CDR2 SVGAGI. Here the CDR3 reads CASIHRGSTEAFF. The DNA for the CDR3 is TGTGCCAGCATCCACAGGGGGTCCACTGAAGCTTTCTTT.

J is TRBJ1-1 and V is TRBV19; 7 bases are shared with TRBD1. From germline, CDR1 is LNHDA and CDR2 SQIVND (reference sequence). The CDR3 length is 14 residues. V shed 10 bases and J 4 bases; nucleotides not matched to a gene: 12. DNA for the CDR3: TGTGCCACGAACCAGGGGGTCGAGACCACTGAAGCTTTCTTT. It encodes CATNQGVETTEAFF.

This chain joins TRBV6-5 and TRBJ2-7, with D possibly matching TRBD2 (5 bases). Germline V gene data show CDR1 as MNHEY and CDR2 as SVGAGI. V lost 5 bases and J lost 6, with 11 bases in between. The CDR3 totals 12 residues. Here the CDR3 reads CASSRLAGEQYF. CDR3 DNA: TGTGCCAGCAGTAGATTGGCGGGCGAGCAGTACTTC.

The chain carries TRBV6-5 and TRBJ2-7; 9 nucleotides match TRBD2. J lost 3 bases, V lost 6 bases, and 6 bases had no gene match. Per the germline V gene, CDR1 is MNHEY and CDR2 is SVGAGI. CDR3 size: 14 residues. Here the CDR3 reads CASRPGTSLYEQYF. CDR3 coding DNA: TGTGCCAGCAGGCCCGGGACTAGCCTCTACGAGCAGTACTTC.

The chain carries TRBV19 and TRBJ1-5, with D possibly matching TRBD1 (5 bases). The germline V gene encodes CDR1 LNHDA and CDR2 SQIVND (reference sequence). With 3 bases removed from V and 0 bases from J, the gap between germline ends came to 9 bases. This CDR3 is built from 15 residues. The CDR3 DNA is TGTGCCAGTAGTATGCCCGGACATAGCAATCAGCCCCAGCATTTT. Its translation: CASSMPGHSNQPQHF.

The chain carries TRBV2 and TRBJ2-7, with 15 positions matching TRBD2. CDR3 length: 14 residues. V shed 6 bases, J shed 9 bases, and the junction held 6 bases outside the gene matches. Germline V gene lookup returns CDR1 SNHLY and CDR2 FYNNEI. CDR3 protein: CASRGLAGGRGQYF. The CDR3 DNA reads TGTGCCAGCAGGGGACTAGCGGGAGGCCGGGGGCAGTACTTC.

The V and J genes are TRBV7-9 and TRBJ2-1; D is perhaps TRBD1 (6 bases). Looked up from germline, CDR1 is SEHNR and CDR2 is FQNEAQ (reference sequence). Trimming pared 6 bases from V and 8 bases from J, leaving 29 bases between. The CDR3 extends over 18 amino acids. CDR3 sequence: CASRLHLVGAQFRDEQFF. CDR3 sequence (DNA): TGTGCCAGCAGACTTCACCTGGTGGGGGCCCAATTTAGGGATGAGCAGTTCTTC.

V usage is TRBV7-9 and J usage is TRBJ2-7, with D possibly matching TRBD2 (6 bases). CDR1 is SEHNR, CDR2 FQNEAQ, per germline (reference sequence). The CDR3 totals 15 residues. V lost 4 bases and J lost 4, with 17 bases in between. The CDR3 DNA follows: TGTGCCAGCAGCTACCGGGACTCCCAATTGTACGAGCAGTACTTC. This encodes CASSYRDSQLYEQYF. Using reference TRBV7-9 and TRBJ2-7 for the parts outside the CDR3, the full variable domain is DTGVSQNPRHKITKRGQNVTFRCDPISEHNRLYWYRQTLGQGPEFLTYFQNEAQLEKSRLLSDRFSAERPKGSFSTLEIQRTEQGDSAMYLCASSYRDSQLYEQYFGPGTRLTVT.

This clone was observed once. The CDR3 DNA reads as TGCAGCGTCGGGACAGATTGGACTGAAGCTTTCTTT. Protein: CSVGTDWTEAFF. The J gene is TRBJ1-1, the V gene TRBV29-1, with 7 bases matching TRBD1. Trimming removed 6 bases from V and 5 bases from J; junction bases left unmatched: 6. The CDR3 covers 12 residues. Germline values: CDR1 SQVTM, CDR2 ANQGSEA.

The genes are TRBV11-2 and TRBJ2-2; D might be TRBD2 (6 bases). The V end lost 0 bases, the J end lost 3 bases, and 11 bases lay between the germline ends. The CDR3 extends over 16 amino acids. Germline CDR1 SGHAT, CDR2 FQNNGV. CDR3 in amino acids: CASSLDLTSDTGELFF. Here the CDR3 DNA reads TGTGCCAGCAGCTTAGATTTGACTAGTGACACCGGGGAGCTGTTTTTT.

In this sample, this clone turned up once. This chain's CDR3 is CASSLFAGTGANVLTF. The CDR3 nucleotides are TGTGCCAGCAGCTTATTTGCGGGAACCGGGGCCAACGTCCTGACTTTC. The gene calls are TRBV5-6 and TRBJ2-6, with D maybe TRBD2 (6 bases). The CDR3 is 16 amino acids. With 2 bases removed from V and 4 bases from J, the gap between germline ends came to 13 bases. Germline V gives CDR1 SGHDT, CDR2 YYEEEE.

The chain has TRBV5-1 and TRBJ2-1, with 13 bases lining up with TRBD2. The V gene's germline CDR1 is SGHRS and CDR2 YFSETQ. Trimming at V came to 5 bases and at J to 8 bases, leaving 7 bases not matched to a gene. CDR3 length: 15 amino acids. The CDR3 loop is CASRLGLAGFDEQFF. The CDR3 coding sequence is TGCGCCAGCAGACTGGGACTAGCGGGATTTGATGAGCAGTTCTTC.

This clone appeared a single time. The genes are TRBV7-9 and TRBJ1-4; 7 nucleotides match TRBD1. Trimming took 5 bases from V and 0 from J; bases not matched to a gene: 12. CDR1 is SEHNR and CDR2 is FQNEAQ in the germline V gene (reference sequence). The CDR3 has 18 amino acids. The CDR3 protein is CASSRMGQLFATNEKLFF. DNA of the CDR3: TGTGCCAGCAGCCGTATGGGACAGCTTTTTGCAACTAATGAAAAACTGTTTTTT.

This clone was seen only a few times. CDR3 loop: CASSHGTEAFF. In DNA form, the CDR3 reads TGTGCCAGCAGCCACGGGACAGAGGCTTTCTTT. This chain uses TRBV6-2 or TRBV6-3 with TRBJ1-1; 7 bases line up with TRBD1. Germline V gene data show CDR1 as MNHEY and CDR2 as SVGEGT. The CDR3 covers 11 residues. V lost 6 bases, J lost 11 bases, and 6 bases stayed unmatched.

The chain carries TRBV29-1 and TRBJ2-5; a possible D gene is TRBD2 (5 bases). V was clipped by 7 bases and J by 1 base, with 13 bases between them. The CDR3 spans 13 residues. CDR1 and CDR2 (germline): SQVTM, ANQGSEA. In DNA form, the CDR3 reads TGCAGCGGCTACCGGGGATCCCAAGAGACCCAGTACTTC. It is translated as CSGYRGSQETQYF.

This clone turned up a few times. For the CDR3, the DNA is TGTGCCAGCAGTCACACCTACGAGCAGTACTTC. Its translation: CASSHTYEQYF. The V call is TRBV27, the J call TRBJ2-7; D gene ambiguous. V lost 5 bases and J 2 bases, leaving 4 bases between the germline ends. The germline V gene encodes CDR1 MNHEY and CDR2 SMNVEV (reference sequence). The CDR3 consists of 11 residues.